This T cell receptor (beta chain) originates from a study of T-cell memory formation after mild COVID-19. There are a few counts of this clonotype. The antigen is undetermined. TCRdb reanalysed the 5' RACE reads using MiXCR and keeps one entry per CDR3 protein. Among about 270,000 distinct CDR3 sequences listed, 16% were seen once. CDR1 is SGHAT, CDR2 FQNNGV, per germline. V trimming: 5 bases; J trimming: 2 bases; junction bases outside the gene matches: 13. The CDR3 totals 19 residues. Overall study results and limits: Contracting CD4+ clones lay largely in CM and EM, with CD8+ ones residing in EMRA. Still unconfirmed is whether the second-wave clones peaking on day 37 recognized SARS-CoV-2.

The chain recombines TRBV11-2 with TRBJ1-5, with TRBD1 identical over 12 bases. The clonotype comes from a man aged 18 to 35 who had mild COVID-19 (a few samples of this study predate the infection). Cell type and time point are not known. Sequencing was done on a sample of PBMCs or a T cell subset sorted from them (not recorded which). The CDR3, as DNA: TGTGCCAGCAGCCAATACCCAGGGACAGGGGGCGGTGGCAATCAGCCCCAGCATTTT. The encoded protein is CASSQYPGTGGGGNQPQHF.